This T cell receptor beta chain was captured by sequencing in a study of blood T cell repertoires in COVID-19. Across the study: Donors in the United States, Italy and Spain gave samples during acute or convalescent COVID-19. In each case, the material was cDNA or gDNA derived from T cells, B-cell-depleted T cells, or PBMCs.

Authors' data handling: The assay estimated nucleated cells by amplifying reference gene primers. The protocol was immunoSEQ multiplex PCR, while the TCRdb copy is restricted to in-frame clones and leaves out a portion. V, J and clone size were drawn from that table, and D and trimming were deduced from the DNA. This table has some 350,000 clones, roughly 90% appearing once. This sequence was found in a man younger than 35 with active or convalescent COVID-19. What was sequenced was peripheral blood.

The CDR3 region has the DNA TGTGCCAGCAGCCAAAGAGTACGGGGAGGGGAGGGAGATACGCAGTATTTT. It yields the protein CASSQRVRGGEGDTQYF. This chain connects TRBV3-1 (or the pseudogene TRBV3-2) to TRBJ2-3, with 7 positions matching TRBD2. Losses at the gene ends were 2 bases for V and 5 bases for J; bases not matched to a gene: 13. The CDR3 is 17 amino acids. Germline CDR1 LGHDT, CDR2 YNNKEL (reference sequence).